This TCR beta chain was identified in a study of blood T cells in healthy people across ages. Alongside a J-beta primer mix, a sample-barcoded 5' primer served in a second PCR lasting about 7 to 12 cycles. Each cDNA molecule, via a template-switch adaptor with 12 random nucleotides, was tagged. TCRdb independently ran MiXCR on the 5' RACE reads; one entry per CDR3 protein. The table records about 1,600,000 distinct CDR3 sequences, around two fifths of them present only once. The CDR3 extends over 16 amino acids. Germline V gene data show CDR1 as MNHNS and CDR2 as SASEGT. The V segment lost 3 bases and the J segment 6 bases; nucleotides outside the gene matches: 4.

V gene TRBV6-1 combines with J gene TRBJ2-1; 14 positions match TRBD2. The sequencing sample was made of blood. This receptor was taken from a woman aged 18-35 years in good health. The CDR3 protein is CASSDTGTSGSNEQFF. The CDR3 bases are TGTGCCAGCAGTGACACCGGGACTAGCGGGAGCAATGAGCAGTTCTTC.